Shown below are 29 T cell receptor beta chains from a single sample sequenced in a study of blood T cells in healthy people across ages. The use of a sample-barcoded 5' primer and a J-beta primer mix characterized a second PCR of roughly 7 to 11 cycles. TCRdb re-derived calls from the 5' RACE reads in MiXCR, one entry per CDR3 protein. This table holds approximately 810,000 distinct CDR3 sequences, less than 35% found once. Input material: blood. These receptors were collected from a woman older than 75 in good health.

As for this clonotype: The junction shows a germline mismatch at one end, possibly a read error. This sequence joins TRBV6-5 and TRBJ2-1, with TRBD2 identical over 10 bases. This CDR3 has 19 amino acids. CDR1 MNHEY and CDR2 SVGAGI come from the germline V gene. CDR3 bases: TGTGCCTGCAGTTCCCCCGGAGGTAGCGGGGGGCGTTTGTACAATGAGCAGTTCTTC. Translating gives CACSSPGGSGGRLYNEQFF.

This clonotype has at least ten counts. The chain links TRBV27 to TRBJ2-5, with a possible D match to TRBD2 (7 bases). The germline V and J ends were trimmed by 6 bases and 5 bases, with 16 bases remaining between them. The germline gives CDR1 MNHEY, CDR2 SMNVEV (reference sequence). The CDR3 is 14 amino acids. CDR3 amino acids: CASSPWGGDETQYF. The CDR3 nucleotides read TGTGCCAGCAGCCCCTGGGGGGGCGATGAGACCCAGTACTTC.

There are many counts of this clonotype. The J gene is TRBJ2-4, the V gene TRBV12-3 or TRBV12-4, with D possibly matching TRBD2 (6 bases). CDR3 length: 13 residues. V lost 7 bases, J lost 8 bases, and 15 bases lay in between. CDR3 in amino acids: CASTLGGLDIQYF. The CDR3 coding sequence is TGTGCCAGCACCCTCGGGGGATTGGACATTCAGTACTTC.

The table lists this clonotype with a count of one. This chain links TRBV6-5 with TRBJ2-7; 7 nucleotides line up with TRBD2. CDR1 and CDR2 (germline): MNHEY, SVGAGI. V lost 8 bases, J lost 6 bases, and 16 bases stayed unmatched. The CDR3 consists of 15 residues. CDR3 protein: CASAIVGWGGGEQYF. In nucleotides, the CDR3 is TGTGCCAGCGCCATCGTGGGCTGGGGGGGAGGCGAGCAGTACTTC.

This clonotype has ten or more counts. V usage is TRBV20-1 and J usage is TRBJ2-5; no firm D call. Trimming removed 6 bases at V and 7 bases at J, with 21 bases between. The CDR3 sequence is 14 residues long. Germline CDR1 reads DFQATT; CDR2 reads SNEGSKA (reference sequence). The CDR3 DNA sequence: TGCAGTGCCAAGCTCCCTGGACCCAAAGGGACCCAGTACTTC. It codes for CSAKLPGPKGTQYF.

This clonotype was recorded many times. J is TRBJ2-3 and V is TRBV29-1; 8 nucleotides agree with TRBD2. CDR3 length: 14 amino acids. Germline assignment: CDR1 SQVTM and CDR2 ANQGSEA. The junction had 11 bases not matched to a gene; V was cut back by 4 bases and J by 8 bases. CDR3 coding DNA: TGCAGCGTTGCGGGGGGGCCGCAAATTAGTACGCAGTATTTT. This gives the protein CSVAGGPQISTQYF.

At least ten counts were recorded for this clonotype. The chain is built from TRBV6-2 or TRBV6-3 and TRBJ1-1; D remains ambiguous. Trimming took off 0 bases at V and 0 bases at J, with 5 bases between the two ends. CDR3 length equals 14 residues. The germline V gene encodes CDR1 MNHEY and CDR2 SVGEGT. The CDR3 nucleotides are TGTGCCAGCAGTTACTCTTTCATGAACACTGAAGCTTTCTTT. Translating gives CASSYSFMNTEAFF.

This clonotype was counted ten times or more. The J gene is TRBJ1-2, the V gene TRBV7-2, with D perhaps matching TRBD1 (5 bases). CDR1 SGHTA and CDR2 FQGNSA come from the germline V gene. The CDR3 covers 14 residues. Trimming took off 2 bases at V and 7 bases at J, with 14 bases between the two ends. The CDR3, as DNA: TGTGCCAGCAGCTTATCGGCAGGGCTACGTGGCTACACCTTC. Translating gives CASSLSAGLRGYTF.

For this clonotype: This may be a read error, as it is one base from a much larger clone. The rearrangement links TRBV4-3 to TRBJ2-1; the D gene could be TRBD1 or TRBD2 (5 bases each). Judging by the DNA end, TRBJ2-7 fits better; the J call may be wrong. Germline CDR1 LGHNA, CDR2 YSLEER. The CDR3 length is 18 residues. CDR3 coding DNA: TGCGCCAGCAGCCAAGATCGAGGGCGTCTCGGGGCGTACAATGAGCAGTACTTC. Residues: CASSQDRGRLGAYNEQYF.

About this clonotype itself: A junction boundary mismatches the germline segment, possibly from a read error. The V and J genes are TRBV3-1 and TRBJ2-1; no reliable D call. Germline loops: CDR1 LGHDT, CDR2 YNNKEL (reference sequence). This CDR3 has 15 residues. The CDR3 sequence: CASSRVLVIGGERFF. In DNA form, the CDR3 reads TGTGCCAGCAGCCGAGTTCTGGTAATCGGCGGTGAGCGGTTCTTC.

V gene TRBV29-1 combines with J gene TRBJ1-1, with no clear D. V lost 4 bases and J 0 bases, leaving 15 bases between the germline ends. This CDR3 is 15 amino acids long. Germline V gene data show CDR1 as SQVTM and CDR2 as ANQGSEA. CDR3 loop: CSVAADATMNTEAFF. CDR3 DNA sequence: TGCAGCGTTGCGGCCGATGCCACCATGAACACTGAAGCTTTCTTT.

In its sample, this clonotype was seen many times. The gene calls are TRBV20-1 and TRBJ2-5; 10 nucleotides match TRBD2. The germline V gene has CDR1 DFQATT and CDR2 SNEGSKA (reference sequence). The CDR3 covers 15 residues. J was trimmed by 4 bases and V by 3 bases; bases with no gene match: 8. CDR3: CSASLLAGVGETQYF. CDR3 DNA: TGCAGTGCTAGCCTGCTAGCGGGGGTGGGAGAGACCCAGTACTTC.

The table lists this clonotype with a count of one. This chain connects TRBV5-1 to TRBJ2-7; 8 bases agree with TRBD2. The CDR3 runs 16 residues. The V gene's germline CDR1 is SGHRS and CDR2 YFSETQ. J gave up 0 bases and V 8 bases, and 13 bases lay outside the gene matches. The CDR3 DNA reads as TGCGCCAGTAACAATCCCGGGACTAGGGACTCCTACGAGCAGTACTTC. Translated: CASNNPGTRDSYEQYF.

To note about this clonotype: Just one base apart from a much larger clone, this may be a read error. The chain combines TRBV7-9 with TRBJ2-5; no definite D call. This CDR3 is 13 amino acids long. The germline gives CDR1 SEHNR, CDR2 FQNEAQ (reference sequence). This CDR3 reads CASSLIREETRYF. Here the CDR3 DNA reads TGTGCCAGCAGCTTAATAAGGGAAGAGACCCGGTACTTC.

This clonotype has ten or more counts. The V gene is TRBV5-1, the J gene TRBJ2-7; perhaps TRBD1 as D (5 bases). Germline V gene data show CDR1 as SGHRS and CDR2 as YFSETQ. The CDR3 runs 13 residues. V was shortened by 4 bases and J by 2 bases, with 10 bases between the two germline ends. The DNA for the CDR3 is TGCGCCAGCAGCCTCAGGGTTGCCTACGAGCAGTACTTC. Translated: CASSLRVAYEQYF. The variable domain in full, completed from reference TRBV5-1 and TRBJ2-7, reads KAGVTQTPRYLIKTRGQQVTLSCSPISGHRSVSWYQQTPGQGLQFLFEYFSETQRNKGNFPGRFSGRQFSNSRSEMNVSTLELGDSALYLCASSLRVAYEQYFGPGTRLTVT.

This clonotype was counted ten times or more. The CDR3 DNA is TGTGCCAGCAGCGATGTCTACAAAAACATTCAGTACTTC. This encodes CASSDVYKNIQYF. V and J are TRBV6-5 and TRBJ2-4; D unclear. Trimming removed 6 bases from V and 3 bases from J, with 9 bases in between. Germline values: CDR1 MNHEY, CDR2 SVGAGI. The CDR3 has 13 amino acids.

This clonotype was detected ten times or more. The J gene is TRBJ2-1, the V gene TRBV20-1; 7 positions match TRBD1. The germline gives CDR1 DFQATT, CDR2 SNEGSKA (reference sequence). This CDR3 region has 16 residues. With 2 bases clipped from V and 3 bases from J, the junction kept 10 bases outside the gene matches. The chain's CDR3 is CSARPLTGLLYNEQFF. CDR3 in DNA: TGCAGTGCTAGACCGCTGACAGGGCTGCTCTACAATGAGCAGTTCTTC.

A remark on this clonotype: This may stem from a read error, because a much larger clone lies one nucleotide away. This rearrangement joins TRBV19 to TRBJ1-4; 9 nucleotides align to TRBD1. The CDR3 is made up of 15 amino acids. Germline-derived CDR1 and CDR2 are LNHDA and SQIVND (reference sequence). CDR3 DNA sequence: TGTGCCAGTAGCGGGCGGACAGGGGATTTGGAGAAACGGTTTTTT. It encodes CASSGRTGDLEKRFF.

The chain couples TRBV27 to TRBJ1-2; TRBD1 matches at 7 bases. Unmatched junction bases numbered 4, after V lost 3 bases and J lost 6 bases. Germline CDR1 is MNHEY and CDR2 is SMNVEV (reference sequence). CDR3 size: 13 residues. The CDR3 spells CASSFQQGNGYTF. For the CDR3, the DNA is TGTGCCAGCAGTTTCCAACAGGGGAATGGCTACACCTTC.

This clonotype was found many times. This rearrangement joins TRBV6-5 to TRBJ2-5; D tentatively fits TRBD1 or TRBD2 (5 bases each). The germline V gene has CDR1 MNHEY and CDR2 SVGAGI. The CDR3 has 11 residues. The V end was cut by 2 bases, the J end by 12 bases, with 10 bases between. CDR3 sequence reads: CASSYLGREYF. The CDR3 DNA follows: TGTGCCAGCAGTTACCTGGGGCGGGAGTACTTC.

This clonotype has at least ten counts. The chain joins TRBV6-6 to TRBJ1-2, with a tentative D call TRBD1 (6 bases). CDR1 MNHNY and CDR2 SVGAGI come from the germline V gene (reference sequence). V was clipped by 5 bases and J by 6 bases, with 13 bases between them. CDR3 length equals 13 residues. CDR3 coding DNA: TGTGCCAGCAGTGCGCGGGGGCTGGATGGCTACACCTTC. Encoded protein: CASSARGLDGYTF.

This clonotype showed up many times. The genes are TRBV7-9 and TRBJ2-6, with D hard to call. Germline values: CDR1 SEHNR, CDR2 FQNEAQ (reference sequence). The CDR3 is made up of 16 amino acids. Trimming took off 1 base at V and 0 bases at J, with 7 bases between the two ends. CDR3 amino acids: CASSLDIPSGANVLTF. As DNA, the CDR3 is TGTGCCAGCAGCTTAGACATTCCCTCTGGGGCCAACGTCCTGACTTTC.

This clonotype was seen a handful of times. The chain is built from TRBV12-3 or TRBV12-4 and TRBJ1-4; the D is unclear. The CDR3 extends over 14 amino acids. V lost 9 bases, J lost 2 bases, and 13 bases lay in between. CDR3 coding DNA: TGTGCCAGTAAGGTCGACCTTACTAATGAAAAACTGTTTTTT. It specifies CASKVDLTNEKLFF.

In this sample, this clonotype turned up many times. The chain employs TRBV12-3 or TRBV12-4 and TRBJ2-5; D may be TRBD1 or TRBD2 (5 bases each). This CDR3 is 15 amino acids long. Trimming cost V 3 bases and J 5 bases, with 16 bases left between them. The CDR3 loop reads CASSFGAAQRETQYF. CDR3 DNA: TGTGCCAGCAGTTTCGGGGCAGCCCAAAGGGAGACCCAGTACTTC.

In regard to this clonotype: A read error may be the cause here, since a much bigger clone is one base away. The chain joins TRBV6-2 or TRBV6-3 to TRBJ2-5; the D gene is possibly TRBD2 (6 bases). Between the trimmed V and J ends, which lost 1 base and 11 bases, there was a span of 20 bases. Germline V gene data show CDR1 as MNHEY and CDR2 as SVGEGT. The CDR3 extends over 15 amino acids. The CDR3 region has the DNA TGTGCCAGCAGTTACTTTGCGGGACCATACAATGAGCAGTACTTC. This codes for CASSYFAGPYNEQYF.

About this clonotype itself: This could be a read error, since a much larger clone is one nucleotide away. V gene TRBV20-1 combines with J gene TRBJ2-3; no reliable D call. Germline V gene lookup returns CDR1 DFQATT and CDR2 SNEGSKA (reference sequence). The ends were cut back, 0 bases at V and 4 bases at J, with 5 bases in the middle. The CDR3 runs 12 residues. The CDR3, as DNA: TGCAGTGCTAGAGATTGGTCAGATACGCAGTATTTT. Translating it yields CSARDWSDTQYF.

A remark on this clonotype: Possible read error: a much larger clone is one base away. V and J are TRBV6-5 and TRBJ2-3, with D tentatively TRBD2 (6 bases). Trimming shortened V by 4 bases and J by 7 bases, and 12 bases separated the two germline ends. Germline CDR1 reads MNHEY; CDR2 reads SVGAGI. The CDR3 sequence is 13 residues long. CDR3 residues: CASSCGIGNTQYF. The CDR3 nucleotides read TGTGCCAGCAGTTGCGGGATCGGGAATACGCAGTATTTT.

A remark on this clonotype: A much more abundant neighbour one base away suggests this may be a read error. This CDR3 reads CASTRGSGANVRTF. The DNA for the CDR3 is TGTGCCTCGACCAGAGGATCTGGGGCCAACGTCCGGACTTTC. The chain combines TRBV6-2 or TRBV6-3 with TRBJ2-6, with D possibly matching TRBD1 (5 bases). CDR1 is MNHEY, CDR2 SVGEGT, per germline. CDR3 length equals 14 residues.

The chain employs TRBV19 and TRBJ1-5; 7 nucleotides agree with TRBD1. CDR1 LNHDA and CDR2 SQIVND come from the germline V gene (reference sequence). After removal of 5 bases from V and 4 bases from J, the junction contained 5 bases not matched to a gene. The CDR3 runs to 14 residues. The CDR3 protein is CASSPLDRNQPQHF. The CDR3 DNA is TGTGCCAGTAGTCCTTTGGACAGGAATCAGCCCCAGCATTTT. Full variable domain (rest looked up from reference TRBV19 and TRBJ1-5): DGGITQSPKYLFRKEGQNVTLSCEQNLNHDAMYWYRQDPGQGLRLIYYSQIVNDFQKGDIAEGYSVSREKKESFPLTVTSAQKNPTAFYLCASSPLDRNQPQHFGDGTRLSIL.